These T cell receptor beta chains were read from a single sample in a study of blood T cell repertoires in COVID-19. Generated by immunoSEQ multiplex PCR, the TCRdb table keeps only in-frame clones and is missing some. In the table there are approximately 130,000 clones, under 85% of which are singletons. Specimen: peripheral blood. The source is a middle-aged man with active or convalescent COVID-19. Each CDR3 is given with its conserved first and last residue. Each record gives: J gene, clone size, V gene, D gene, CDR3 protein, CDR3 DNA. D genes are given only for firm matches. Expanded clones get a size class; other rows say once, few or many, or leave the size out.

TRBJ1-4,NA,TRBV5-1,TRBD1,CASSPTGYAEKLFF,TGCGCCAGCTCTCCGACAGGGTATGCGGAAAAACTGTTTTTT
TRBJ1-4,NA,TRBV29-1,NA,CTAAATNEKLFF,TGCACGGCGGCCGCAACTAATGAAAAACTGTTTTTT
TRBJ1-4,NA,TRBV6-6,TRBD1,CASSWPEEGAAEKLFF,TGTGCCAGCAGTTGGCCCGAGGAGGGGGCGGCCGAAAAACTGTTTTTT
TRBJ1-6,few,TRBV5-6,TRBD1,CASSLLTGTGPSPLHF,TGTGCCAGCAGCTTGCTAACCGGGACAGGGCCCTCACCCCTCCACTTT
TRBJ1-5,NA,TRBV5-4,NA,CASSPDSESNQPQHF,TGTGCCAGCAGCCCCGATTCCGAGAGCAATCAGCCCCAGCATTTT
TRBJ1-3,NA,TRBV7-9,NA,CASSEMTVGNTIYF,TGTGCCAGCAGCGAGATGACAGTCGGAAACACCATATATTTT
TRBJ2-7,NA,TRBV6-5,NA,CASRKGAGLSLEQYF,TGTGCCAGCAGAAAAGGGGCTGGCCTTTCCCTCGAGCAGTACTTC
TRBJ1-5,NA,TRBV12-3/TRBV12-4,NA,CASTQQGHQPQHF,TGTGCCAGCACTCAACAGGGACATCAGCCCCAGCATTTT
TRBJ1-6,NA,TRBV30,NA,CAWSQGGGNNSPLHF,TGTGCCTGGAGTCAAGGGGGGGGCAATAATTCACCCCTCCACTTT
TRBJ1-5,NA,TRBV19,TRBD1,CASSVPQGSNQPQHF,TGTGCCAGTAGTGTACCACAGGGGAGCAATCAGCCCCAGCATTTT
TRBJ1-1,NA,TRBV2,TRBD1,CASSGTGGGTEAFF,TGTGCCAGCAGCGGGACAGGGGGGGGCACTGAAGCTTTCTTT
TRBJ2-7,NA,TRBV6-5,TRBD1,CASTYGGTGNGEQYF,TGTGCCAGCACCTACGGAGGGACAGGGAACGGCGAGCAGTACTTC
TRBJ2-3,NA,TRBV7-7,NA,CASSPTTGKGTDTQYF,TGTGCCAGCAGTCCGACGACGGGGAAAGGCACAGATACGCAGTATTTT
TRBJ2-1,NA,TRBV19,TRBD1,CASSPRDRTYNEQFF,TGTGCCAGTAGTCCCCGGGACAGGACCTACAATGAGCAGTTCTTC
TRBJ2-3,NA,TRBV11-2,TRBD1,CASSRDRVSYTDTQYF,TGTGCCAGCAGCCGGGACAGAGTAAGTTACACAGATACGCAGTATTTT
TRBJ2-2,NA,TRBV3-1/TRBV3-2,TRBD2,CASSRRLAGNTGELFF,TGTGCCAGCAGCCGGCGACTAGCGGGGAACACCGGGGAGCTGTTTTTT
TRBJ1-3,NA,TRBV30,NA,CACATGNGNTIYF,TGTGCCTGTGCGACGGGGAATGGAAACACCATATATTTT
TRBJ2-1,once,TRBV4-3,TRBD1,CASSQVVGTGGDEQFF,TGCGCCAGCAGCCAAGTAGTCGGGACAGGGGGTGATGAGCAGTTCTTC
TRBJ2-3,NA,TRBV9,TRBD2,CASSVEGLALSSSTDTQYF,TGTGCCAGCAGCGTAGAGGGACTAGCTCTATCTTCTAGCACAGATACGCAGTATTTT
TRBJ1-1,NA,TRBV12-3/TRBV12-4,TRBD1,CASSWPTGGAFF,TGTGCCAGCAGTTGGCCTACAGGGGGAGCTTTCTTT
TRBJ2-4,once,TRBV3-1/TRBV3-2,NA,CASSQDRRGIQYF,TGTGCCAGCAGCCAAGATCGTAGGGGCATTCAGTACTTC
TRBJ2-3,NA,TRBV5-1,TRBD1,CASKPGQGTDTQYF,TGCGCCAGCAAACCGGGACAGGGGACGGATACGCAGTATTTT
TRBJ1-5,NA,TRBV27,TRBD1,CASSFFPPDRGDNQPQHF,TGTGCCAGCAGTTTCTTTCCGCCGGACAGGGGAGATAATCAGCCCCAGCATTTT
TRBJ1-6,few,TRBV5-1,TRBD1,CASSLSTGTGNSPLHF,TGCGCCAGCAGCTTGTCGACCGGGACAGGGAATTCACCCCTCCACTTT
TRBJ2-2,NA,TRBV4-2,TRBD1,CASSQDRGPGELFF,TGTGCCAGCAGCCAAGATAGGGGGCCCGGGGAGCTGTTTTTT
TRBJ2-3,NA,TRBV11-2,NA,CASSLLAGAGADTQYF,TGTGCCAGCAGCTTACTTGCGGGGGCGGGGGCAGATACGCAGTATTTT
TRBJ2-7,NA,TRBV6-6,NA,CASSYKPDSSYEQYF,TGTGCCAGCAGTTACAAACCGGACAGCTCCTACGAGCAGTACTTC
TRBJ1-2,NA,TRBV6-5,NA,CASSYGDYGNYGYTF,TGTGCCAGCAGTTACGGGGACTACGGGAACTATGGCTACACCTTC
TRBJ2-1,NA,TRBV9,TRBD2,CASSQLSGGAYNEQFF,TGTGCCAGCAGCCAACTCAGCGGGGGGGCCTACAATGAGCAGTTCTTC
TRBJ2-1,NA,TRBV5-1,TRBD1,CASSLGQGAYNEQFF,TGCGCCAGCAGCTTGGGACAGGGGGCCTACAATGAGCAGTTCTTC
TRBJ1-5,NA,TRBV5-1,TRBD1,CASSLDGTGHNQPQHF,TGCGCCAGCAGCTTGGATGGGACAGGTCACAATCAGCCCCAGCATTTT
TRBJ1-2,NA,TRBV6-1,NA,CASSEGGLKSNYGYTF,TGTGCCAGCAGTGAAGGGGGACTCAAGAGTAACTATGGCTACACCTTC
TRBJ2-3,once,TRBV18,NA,CASSPSLVDTQYF,TGTGCCAGCTCACCTTCCTTAGTAGATACGCAGTATTTT
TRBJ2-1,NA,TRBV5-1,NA,CASSPTTGSYNEQFF,TGCGCCAGCAGCCCGACAACCGGCTCCTACAATGAGCAGTTCTTC
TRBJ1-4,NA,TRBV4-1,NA,CASSIDPQRDEKLFF,TGCGCCAGCAGCATAGACCCCCAGAGGGATGAAAAACTGTTTTTT
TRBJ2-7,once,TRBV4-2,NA,CASSQPAGGNYEQYF,TGTGCCAGCAGCCAGCCCGCTGGCGGCAACTACGAGCAGTACTTC
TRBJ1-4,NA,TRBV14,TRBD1,CASSLGQGKGKLFF,TGTGCCAGCAGCCTAGGACAGGGGAAAGGAAAACTGTTTTTT
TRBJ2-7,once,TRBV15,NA,CATSRDPTGYEQYF,TGTGCCACCAGCAGAGATCCTACTGGCTACGAGCAGTACTTC
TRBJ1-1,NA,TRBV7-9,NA,CASSLQDHTTEAFF,TGTGCCAGCAGCCTACAGGACCATACGACTGAAGCTTTCTTT
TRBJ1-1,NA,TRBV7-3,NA,CASSQGAYNEAFF,TGTGCCAGCAGCCAGGGCGCTTATAATGAAGCTTTCTTT